This entry lists 16 T cell receptor beta chains sequenced from one sample in a study of blood T cell repertoires in COVID-19. Profiled with immunoSEQ multiplex PCR; TCRdb holds only in-frame clones, not every one. The sample has approximately 200,000 clones; 80% to 85% are singletons. The sample was peripheral blood. The receptors originated from a woman in her 30s who had recovered from COVID-19.

This clone was counted a few times. The DNA for the CDR3 is TGTGCCAGCAGCCAAGGGGCCAGTTACGAGCAGTACTTC. As protein: CASSQGASYEQYF. The chain combines TRBV3-1 (or the pseudogene TRBV3-2) with TRBJ2-7, with unresolved D. Germline V gives CDR1 LGHDT, CDR2 YNNKEL (reference sequence). This CDR3 is 13 amino acids long. Trimming removed 1 base from V and 4 bases from J, with 8 bases in between.

CDR3 residues: CASSTPERALMGTGELFF. Written as DNA, the CDR3 is TGTGCCAGCAGTACCCCCGAGAGGGCCTTAATGGGGACCGGGGAGCTGTTTTTT. The rearrangement joins TRBV9 to TRBJ2-2, with D maybe TRBD2 (5 bases). The CDR3 length is 18 residues. The germline V gene encodes CDR1 SGDLS and CDR2 YYNGEE. Trimming shortened V by 5 bases and J by 5 bases, and 25 bases separated the two germline ends.

The V call is TRBV11-2, the J call TRBJ2-7, with a possible D match to TRBD1 (6 bases). Trimming shortened V by 1 base and J by 2 bases, and 12 bases separated the two germline ends. Germline V CDR1 and CDR2: SGHAT, FQNNGV. The CDR3 covers 15 residues. Here the CDR3 reads CASSLAAGDTYEQYF. As DNA, the CDR3 is TGTGCCAGCAGCTTAGCGGCAGGGGACACCTACGAGCAGTACTTC.

In its sample, this clone was seen once. The rearrangement joins TRBV5-1 to TRBJ2-5, with TRBD2 matching over 7 bases. The CDR3 consists of 19 residues. The V and J ends lost 0 bases and 4 bases, in that order; junction bases with no gene match: 18. From germline, CDR1 is SGHRS and CDR2 YFSETQ. In nucleotides, the CDR3 is TGCGCCAGCAGCTTGGAAGTTCCAGGGAGGGGAATCAAAGGAGAGACCCAGTACTTC. As protein: CASSLEVPGRGIKGETQYF.

The J gene is TRBJ1-1, the V gene TRBV6-2 or TRBV6-3; 9 bases fit TRBD1. Looked up from germline, CDR1 is MNHEY and CDR2 is SVGEGT. V was clipped by 2 bases and J by 7 bases; unmatched bases: 14. The CDR3 consists of 17 residues. The CDR3 region has the DNA TGTGCCAGCAGTTACCCCCCGAACAGGGGGCGACCCGATGAAGCTTTCTTT. Protein sequence: CASSYPPNRGRPDEAFF.

V gene TRBV7-3 combines with J gene TRBJ1-5; 9 bases are a match to TRBD1. The CDR3 spans 16 residues. The V and J ends lost 3 bases and 3 bases, in that order; junction bases with no gene match: 6. Germline V gene lookup returns CDR1 SGHTA and CDR2 FQGTGA. The CDR3 nucleotides read TGTGCCAGCAGCTTGACCGGGACAGGGAACAATCAGCCCCAGCATTTT. It codes for CASSLTGTGNNQPQHF.

The chain links TRBV5-6 to TRBJ2-7, with D hard to call. CDR1 and CDR2 (germline): SGHDT, YYEEEE. The length of the CDR3 is 15 residues. Trimming cost V 5 bases and J 0 bases, with 15 bases left between them. The CDR3 here is CASRQLSRLSYEQYF. CDR3 DNA sequence: TGTGCCAGCAGACAACTCAGCCGACTCTCCTACGAGCAGTACTTC.

V is TRBV7-2 and J is TRBJ2-3; D unclear. V lost 3 bases, J lost 0 bases, and 4 bases lay in between. Per the germline V gene, CDR1 is SGHTA and CDR2 is FQGNSA. This CDR3 comprises 13 residues. The CDR3 bases are TGTGCCAGCAGCTTGGCTAGCACAGATACGCAGTATTTT. This codes for CASSLASTDTQYF.

CDR3 amino acids: CSVEIMGDGEQFF. CDR3 DNA: TGCAGCGTTGAGATAATGGGAGACGGTGAGCAGTTCTTC. The chain employs TRBV29-1 and TRBJ2-1, with a possible D match to TRBD2 (5 bases). The CDR3 extends over 13 amino acids. Germline lookup yields CDR1 SQVTM and CDR2 ANQGSEA. V gave up 3 bases and J gave up 9 bases, with 15 bases separating them.

This rearrangement joins TRBV5-5 to TRBJ2-5; 13 nucleotides agree with TRBD2. The junction had 5 bases not matched to a gene; V was cut back by 4 bases and J by 2 bases. Germline CDR1 SGHKS, CDR2 YYEKEE (reference sequence). This CDR3 has 16 residues. CDR3 region: CASSKRTSGGQETQYF. In DNA, the CDR3 is TGTGCCAGCAGCAAACGGACTAGCGGGGGACAAGAGACCCAGTACTTC.

V gene TRBV14 combines with J gene TRBJ2-7; D call uncertain. The CDR3 spans 11 residues. Trimming took off 3 bases at V and 6 bases at J, with 6 bases between the two ends. CDR1 SGHDN and CDR2 FVKESK come from the germline V gene. This CDR3 reads CASSQAVEQYF. For the CDR3, the DNA is TGTGCCAGCAGCCAGGCCGTCGAGCAGTACTTC.

This clone was seen just once. The chain combines TRBV6-5 with TRBJ1-2; D call uncertain. Germline V gene sequence: CDR1 MNHEY, CDR2 SVGAGI. The CDR3 runs 13 residues. The V end lost 7 bases, the J end lost 4 bases, and 13 bases lay between the germline ends. CDR3 sequence reads: CASTLGSGYGYTF. CDR3 in DNA: TGTGCCAGCACCTTGGGCAGCGGCTATGGCTACACCTTC.

The rearrangement uses TRBV9 and TRBJ2-5, with 8 positions matching TRBD1. After removal of 3 bases from V and 4 bases from J, the junction contained 2 bases not matched to a gene. Germline values: CDR1 SGDLS, CDR2 YYNGEE. The CDR3 runs to 13 residues. The CDR3 reads CASSGTGGETQYF. The CDR3 DNA follows: TGTGCCAGCAGCGGCACAGGGGGAGAGACCCAGTACTTC.

This chain connects TRBV12-3 or TRBV12-4 to TRBJ1-2; possible D gene TRBD1, 6 bases. The CDR3 length is 13 residues. V dropped 6 bases and J dropped 5 bases, with 13 bases sitting between them. This CDR3 is CASSRGGGYGYTF. CDR3 DNA sequence: TGTGCCAGCAGCCGAGGGGGTGGGTATGGCTACACCTTC.

J is TRBJ1-2 and V is TRBV19; maybe TRBD1 (5 bases). This CDR3 comprises 12 residues. The germline CDR1 and CDR2 sequences are LNHDA and SQIVND (reference sequence). V dropped 7 bases and J dropped 5 bases, with 11 bases sitting between them. The CDR3 is CASNSREYGYTF. The CDR3 DNA is TGTGCCAGTAACAGCAGGGAATATGGCTACACCTTC.

The rearrangement uses TRBV10-1 and TRBJ2-7; 8 bases fit TRBD1. Trimming at V came to 5 bases and at J to 2 bases, leaving 11 bases not matched to a gene. In germline, CDR1 is WNHNN, CDR2 SYGVQD (reference sequence). There are 16 residues in the CDR3. The DNA for the CDR3 is TGCGCCAGCAGTTCTGGACAGGGCCTCAACCCCTACGAGCAGTACTTC. This sequence encodes CASSSGQGLNPYEQYF.